This record covers a single T cell receptor beta chain. Its cognate antigen has yet to be identified. No base quality information exists; no much larger clone differs at one position. This same CDR3 is encoded by further DNA sequences in the sample. The sample comes from a study of cytotoxic CD8 clonotypes in ibrutinib-treated CLL (dated by TCRdb to 2020 to 2023). Some background on the complete study: In this cohort, over 14 patients were treatment-naive and approximately twelve were relapsed/refractory, while about 17 had unmutated IGHV. The response samples were drawn at a median of approximately twelve months into treatment, with a range of about 6 to 36 months. Partial responses were observed in roughly 24 patients and complete responses in 2; after a median follow-up of roughly 72 months, remission was maintained in around 14 patients and progression was observed in 12. Longitudinal samples were available for about 30% of the 86 trial participants. Cryopreserved peripheral blood mononuclear cells were collected at three points: before therapy, at response, and at either sustained remission or disease progression. Every sample from remission and from progressive disease was obtained while the patients were still on ibrutinib. An average of about 250,000 productive templates and 94,082 productive rearrangements was obtained per sample.

Study-wide conclusions, independent of this receptor: At baseline, clonality was higher than in age-matched healthy donors and showed a strong correlation with circulating CD8+ T-cell counts. Public clonotypes were found to be uncommon and were observed to contract or remain stable during treatment; the increase in clonality was shown to reflect expansion of private clonotypes at ibrutinib response. Sampling times were not matched between sustained-remission and progressing patients, and lymph node repertoires were not studied. An increase in clonality was observed at ibrutinib response, with clonality remaining stable during sustained remission and falling back toward baseline at progression.

The time point label corresponds to: progressive disease on ibrutinib. For TCR beta library preparation, about 2 micrograms of genomic DNA were extracted from the cryopreserved PBMCs. High-throughput TCR beta sequencing was performed on longitudinal blood samples from CLL patients receiving ibrutinib monotherapy. The patients took part in an open-label, single-center phase 2 trial of ibrutinib monotherapy. The goal of deep resolution MiSeq sequencing was a depth between 1 in 1 million and 1 in 200,000 T cells, and coverage averaged 10x per clonotype. The immunoSEQ hsTCRB Kit was used to generate TCR beta libraries. Per the original workflow: ImmunoSEQ Data Assistant and ImmunoSEQ Analyzer were used for data analysis, and V, D and J genes were assigned according to IMGT definitions. Clonality, with values ranging from 0 to 1, was calculated as one minus the normalized Shannon entropy of productive rearrangement frequencies. Only overrepresented clonotypes making up at least 0.05% of each patient's repertoire were included in the public clonotype analysis. Thirteen age-matched healthy donor repertoires from immuneACCESS were used as controls for clonality. TCRdb took over this immuneACCESS table, retaining in-frame rearrangements with V and J assigned. Such tables are incomplete; in checked studies, under half of the missing clones stem from an unresolved V gene, and the remainder is unexplained. V, J and clone size are those of that table, while D and trimming were read from the DNA. The sample table lists approximately 160,000 clones, 70% to 90% of them with a count of one. 3% to 3.5% of the sample goes to the ten largest clones.

The V end gives up 3 bases and the J end 2 bases, leaving 3 bases in the junction not matched to a gene. The germline V gene sets CDR1 to SGDLS and CDR2 to YYNGEE. The CDR3 runs 14 amino acids, cysteine and phenylalanine included. The retained sequence is limited to the CDR3, 42 bases, with the frame set at the first base. This TCR derives from a human donor with chronic lymphocytic leukemia. Source: PBMCs, taken at disease progression, from a patient treated with ibrutinib. The chain is assembled from TRBV9 and TRBJ1-1; TRBD1 matches 8 bases in the middle. CDR3 reads: CASSARGLNTEAFF. The base sequence is TGTGCCAGCAGCGCCAGGGGGCTAAACACTGAAGCTTTCTTT.